The clone carrying this TCR beta chain has at least ten counts. MiXCR was run by TCRdb on the 5' RACE reads, yielding one entry per CDR3 protein. Among about 120,000 distinct CDR3 sequences listed, almost 9% were seen once. This sample is drawn from a study of T cells after yellow fever vaccination. The CDR3 has 12 residues. V was cut by 9 bases and J by 7 bases, with 15 bases left in between. The sequences come from CD8+ T cells sorted from PBMCs, collected on the day of the yellow fever booster vaccination. The TCR was taken from a man aged 18-30 years who received the YFV17D yellow fever vaccine. This chain uses TRBV12-3 or TRBV12-4 with TRBJ1-2; the D gene is possibly TRBD1 (5 bases). The CDR3 sequence is CASSGPGGGYTF. The DNA of the CDR3 is TGTGCCAGTTCCGGACCGGGGGGTGGCTACACCTTC.